These 23 T cell receptor beta chains came from one sample sequenced in a study of T cell repertoires in cytomegalovirus infection. No antigens are known for them. One entry per CDR3 protein, called by TCRdb with MiXCR from the reads. Counted here are tens of thousands of distinct CDR3 sequences, 20% to 25% occurring once; the ten biggest clones make up about a fifth. Sequencing used PBMCs, sequenced either directly or after in vitro stimulation (not recorded which). Receptor source: a human donor in good health (CMV status not recorded). Some clones in this sample may be carry-over from other donors' samples.

This clonotype has more than one count but fewer than ten. J is TRBJ2-3 and V is TRBV29-1; 7 nucleotides agree with TRBD2. The germline V gene encodes CDR1 SQVTM and CDR2 ANQGSEA. J was trimmed by 5 bases and V by 4 bases; bases with no gene match: 6. The CDR3 loop spans 13 amino acids. The CDR3 DNA reads TGCAGCGTTGTTGGCGGGAGAGGAGATACGCAGTATTTT. This codes for CSVVGGRGDTQYF.

This clonotype was found a few times. The V and J genes are TRBV7-6 and TRBJ1-2; 9 bases align to TRBD1. This CDR3 has 14 residues. Germline V gene data show CDR1 as SGHVS and CDR2 as FNYEAQ. The V segment lost 3 bases and the J segment 6 bases; nucleotides outside the gene matches: 5. The CDR3 sequence: CASSLGQGQHGYTF. CDR3 nucleotide sequence: TGTGCCAGCAGCTTGGGACAGGGTCAACATGGCTACACCTTC.

A remark on this clonotype: A much larger clone differs by one base, so this may be a read error. J is TRBJ2-6 and V is TRBV6-1, with unresolved D. The CDR3 covers 17 residues. The V end was cut by 4 bases, the J end by 4 bases, with 17 bases between. Germline assignment: CDR1 MNHNS and CDR2 SASEGT. CDR3 nucleotide sequence: TGTGCCAGCAGTGTTCAGGTGGTATCTCTGGGGGCCAACGTCCTGACTTTC. Residues: CASSVQVVSLGANVLTF.

On this clonotype itself: A clone one base away is much larger, so this may be a read error. This rearrangement joins TRBV27 to TRBJ2-1; possibly TRBD1 or TRBD2 for D (6 bases each). The V gene's germline CDR1 is MNHEY and CDR2 SMNVEV (reference sequence). This CDR3 is 14 amino acids long. The chain's CDR3 is CSSNRAGIYNEQFF. CDR3 in DNA: TGTTCCAGCAACAGGGCGGGAATCTACAATGAGCAGTTCTTC.

This clonotype has a count of ten or more. The rearrangement links TRBV19 to TRBJ2-1; D is perhaps TRBD1 (5 bases). Trimming removed 11 bases at V and 3 bases at J, with 20 bases between. This CDR3 region has 15 residues. Per germline, CDR1 LNHDA and CDR2 SQIVND (reference sequence). CDR3 protein: CARWGVGGHYNEQFF. The DNA of the CDR3 is TGTGCCCGGTGGGGCGTAGGCGGACACTACAATGAGCAGTTCTTC.

To note about this clonotype: This may come from a read error, since a much larger clone is one base off. The chain links TRBV7-2 to TRBJ1-6; D gene uncertain. Germline loops: CDR1 SGHTA, CDR2 FQGNSA. The length of the CDR3 is 15 residues. CDR3 region: CASSLAPLGGSPFHF. CDR3 in DNA: TGTGCCAGCAGCTTAGCCCCACTCGGAGGTTCACCCTTCCACTTT.

This clonotype has just a few counts. J is TRBJ2-1 and V is TRBV7-9; 8 nucleotides line up with TRBD2. This CDR3 region has 15 residues. The V gene's germline CDR1 is SEHNR and CDR2 FQNEAQ (reference sequence). J lost 7 bases, V lost 4 bases, and 9 bases had no gene match. CDR3 coding DNA: TGTGCCAGCAGCTCGGAGACTAGCGCCGAAAATGAGCAGTTCTTC. The encoded protein is CASSSETSAENEQFF.

At least ten counts were recorded for this clonotype. The chain recombines TRBV7-9 with TRBJ1-2; D is ambiguous. V lost 3 bases, J lost 4 bases, and 15 bases lay in between. The CDR3 length is 15 residues. Per the germline V gene, CDR1 is SEHNR and CDR2 is FQNEAQ (reference sequence). DNA of the CDR3: TGTGCCAGCAGCTTGTCGTACGTCCCACTCTATGGCTACACCTTC. It yields the protein CASSLSYVPLYGYTF.

This clonotype was counted many times. The chain combines TRBV5-4 with TRBJ1-1; D uncertain. V was shortened by 4 bases and J by 3 bases, with 13 bases between the two germline ends. CDR1 and CDR2 from the germline V gene are SGHNT and YYREEE (reference sequence). This CDR3 is 14 amino acids long. The CDR3 coding sequence is TGTGCCAGCAGCCTACAGAACAGTGACACTGAAGCTTTCTTT. This sequence encodes CASSLQNSDTEAFF.

This clonotype was observed at least ten times. This chain connects TRBV28 to TRBJ2-3; D ambiguous. Trimming stripped 2 bases from V and 0 bases from J, with 6 bases between. CDR3 length: 14 residues. Germline V gene sequence: CDR1 MDHEN, CDR2 SYDVKM. For the CDR3, the DNA is TGTGCCAGCAGTTTAACCGCGAGCACAGATACGCAGTATTTT. Translating it yields CASSLTASTDTQYF. Variable domain in full (rest from reference TRBV28 and TRBJ2-3): DVKVTQSSRYLVKRTGEKVFLECVQDMDHENMFWYRQDPGLGLRLIYFSYDVKMKEKGDIPEGYSVSREKKERFSLILESASTNQTSMYLCASSLTASTDTQYFGPGTRLTVL.

This clonotype was seen repeatedly, ten times or more. This chain joins TRBV28 and TRBJ2-7; D is unresolved. CDR1 and CDR2 (germline): MDHEN, SYDVKM. Trimming cost V 7 bases and J 4 bases, with 14 bases left between them. CDR3 length equals 13 residues. The CDR3 bases are TGTGCCAGCATCAACCCCGGCGTTTACGAGCAGTACTTC. This encodes CASINPGVYEQYF. Based on the CDR3 plus reference TRBV28 and TRBJ2-7, the full variable domain is DVKVTQSSRYLVKRTGEKVFLECVQDMDHENMFWYRQDPGLGLRLIYFSYDVKMKEKGDIPEGYSVSREKKERFSLILESASTNQTSMYLCASINPGVYEQYFGPGTRLTVT.

There are a few counts of this clonotype. The chain recombines TRBV15 with TRBJ1-3; D call uncertain. The germline gives CDR1 LNHNV, CDR2 YYDKDF (reference sequence). CDR3 length equals 12 residues. Trimming cost V 0 bases and J 7 bases, with 4 bases left between them. CDR3: CATSRDPNTIYF. For the CDR3, the DNA is TGTGCCACCAGCAGAGATCCGAACACCATATATTTT.

The rearrangement uses TRBV7-9 and TRBJ1-4; no firm D call. Trimming pared 1 base from V and 7 bases from J, leaving 10 bases between. CDR1 is SEHNR and CDR2 is FQNEAQ in the germline V gene (reference sequence). The CDR3 extends over 14 amino acids. The CDR3 region has the DNA TGTGCCAGCAGCTTAGGGACGGAGGTTGAAAAACTGTTTTTT. It is translated as CASSLGTEVEKLFF.

The CDR3 nucleotides are TGTGCCAGCAGTCCCCGCAGGGTCCTACATGGTGAGCAGTTCTTC. It translates to CASSPRRVLHGEQFF. V is TRBV6-2 or TRBV6-3 and J is TRBJ2-1, with D maybe TRBD1 (5 bases). This CDR3 comprises 15 residues. Germline values: CDR1 MNHEY, CDR2 SVGEGT. The ends were cut back, 5 bases at V and 9 bases at J, with 20 bases in the middle.

V gene TRBV27 combines with J gene TRBJ2-1, with TRBD2 matching over 9 bases. V shed 0 bases, J shed 6 bases, and the junction held 6 bases outside the gene matches. CDR3 length: 16 amino acids. Germline V CDR1 and CDR2: MNHEY, SMNVEV (reference sequence). The DNA of the CDR3 is TGTGCCAGCAGTTTATCTTCTAGCGGGATTTTCAATGAGCAGTTCTTC. Translating it yields CASSLSSSGIFNEQFF.

In this sample, this clonotype turned up many times. This chain connects TRBV7-2 to TRBJ2-1, with 10 bases aligning to TRBD2. This CDR3 has 16 residues. CDR1 is SGHTA, CDR2 FQGNSA, per germline. V gave up 4 bases and J gave up 1 base; unmatched junction bases: 4. CDR3: CASSSPTSGSYNEQFF. The CDR3 nucleotides are TGTGCCAGCAGCTCGCCGACTAGCGGGTCCTACAATGAGCAGTTCTTC.

This clonotype has only a few counts. This chain links TRBV19 with TRBJ2-1; D gene ambiguous. The CDR3 sequence is 16 residues long. Trimming cost V 6 bases and J 2 bases, with 17 bases left between them. Germline V lookup: CDR1 LNHDA, CDR2 SQIVND (reference sequence). The CDR3 region is CASRKGYLDPYNEQFF. The CDR3 bases are TGTGCCAGTAGGAAGGGATACCTGGACCCCTACAATGAGCAGTTCTTC. The full variable domain, completed using reference TRBV19 and TRBJ2-1, is DGGITQSPKYLFRKEGQNVTLSCEQNLNHDAMYWYRQDPGQGLRLIYYSQIVNDFQKGDIAEGYSVSREKKESFPLTVTSAQKNPTAFYLCASRKGYLDPYNEQFFGPGTRLTVL.

This clonotype was observed many times. The chain is built from TRBV19 and TRBJ2-7; unclear D gene. Per germline, CDR1 LNHDA and CDR2 SQIVND (reference sequence). This CDR3 is 15 amino acids long. V was pared by 2 bases and J by 2 bases, with 13 bases between. The CDR3 loop is CASSISPGPPYEQYF. CDR3 bases: TGTGCCAGTAGTATATCTCCGGGCCCTCCCTACGAGCAGTACTTC.

This clonotype was counted between two and nine times. This rearrangement joins TRBV28 to TRBJ2-7; possibly TRBD2 for D (6 bases). Germline CDR1 reads MDHEN; CDR2 reads SYDVKM. The ends were cut back, 3 bases at V and 2 bases at J, with 20 bases in the middle. The CDR3 is 17 amino acids. CDR3 amino acids: CASSFPPRDSQPYEQYF. The DNA for the CDR3 is TGTGCCAGCAGTTTCCCTCCCCGGGACTCCCAGCCCTACGAGCAGTACTTC.

The V gene is TRBV7-2, the J gene TRBJ1-1, with D tentatively TRBD1 (6 bases). The CDR3 is made up of 16 amino acids. CDR1 is SGHTA, CDR2 FQGNSA, per germline. Trimming shortened V by 5 bases and J by 1 base, and 17 bases separated the two germline ends. CDR3 residues: CASSLGWGAGNTEAFF. In DNA, the CDR3 is TGTGCCAGCAGCCTAGGCTGGGGGGCGGGGAACACTGAAGCTTTCTTT.

This clonotype was counted a few times. The chain employs TRBV6-1 and TRBJ2-7, with TRBD2 identical over 8 bases. Germline-derived CDR1 and CDR2 are MNHNS and SASEGT. J was trimmed by 1 base and V by 7 bases; bases with no gene match: 6. The CDR3 sequence is 14 residues long. CDR3 region: CASNRLALSYEQYF. CDR3 coding DNA: TGTGCCAGCAATAGACTAGCGCTGTCCTACGAGCAGTACTTC.

This clonotype was seen at least ten times. The chain uses TRBV6-2 or TRBV6-3 and TRBJ2-1; the match to TRBD2 covers 14 bases. Trimming at V came to 8 bases and at J to 10 bases, leaving 7 bases not matched to a gene. Germline-derived CDR1 and CDR2 are MNHEY and SVGEGT. The CDR3 has 14 amino acids. The CDR3 nucleotides read TGTGCCAGCGGGACTAGCGGGAGTGGAGGGGAGCAGTTCTTC. Amino acids: CASGTSGSGGEQFF.

V and J are TRBV19 and TRBJ2-5, with 8 nucleotides matching TRBD2. The trim removed 3 bases at V and 3 bases at J, leaving 9 bases unmatched. The CDR3 covers 16 residues. CDR1 is LNHDA, CDR2 SQIVND, per germline (reference sequence). CDR3 residues: CASSMVGRGAEETQYF. CDR3 in DNA: TGTGCCAGTAGTATGGTAGGGCGGGGGGCCGAAGAGACCCAGTACTTC.